The 11 T cell receptor beta chains below come from one sample, sequenced in a study of sequential checkpoint blockade in melanoma. This sample's treatment: randomized to nivolumab then ipilimumab (arm A) or the reverse (arm B). TCRdb's copy holds only in-frame clones and misses some; the assay was immunoSEQ multiplex PCR. The sample lists about 6,600 clones, under 25% occurring once. The source material was tumor tissue (inferred from file names), sampled from a patient given nivolumab and ipilimumab in sequence. The receptors stem from a human donor with melanoma.

V is TRBV30 and J is TRBJ1-2; TRBD1 matches 7 bases. Losses at the gene ends were 2 bases for V and 5 bases for J; bases not matched to a gene: 5. The CDR3 is 13 residues long. Looked up from germline, CDR1 is GTSNPN and CDR2 is SVGIG (reference sequence). In DNA, the CDR3 is TGTGCCTGGAGTAGGGGGCTTGGTTATGGCTACACCTTC. Translation gives CAWSRGLGYGYTF.

CDR3 nucleotides: TGTGCCAGCAGCTTTCGGGAAAGCTCCTACAATGAGCAGTTCTTC. This sequence encodes CASSFRESSYNEQFF. The rearrangement links TRBV11-3 to TRBJ2-1; a weak D match, TRBD2 (5 bases). This CDR3 is 15 amino acids long. Germline CDR1 SGHNT, CDR2 YENEEA. Deletions cut 3 bases from V and 0 bases from J, with 9 bases between.

The sample holds a few counts of this clone. In DNA form, the CDR3 reads TGTGCCAGCAGCCCCTGGACAGGTCGCGAAGAGACCCAGTACTTC. Its protein is CASSPWTGREETQYF. This chain joins TRBV28 and TRBJ2-5; TRBD1 matches 7 bases. This CDR3 comprises 15 residues. V trimming: 6 bases; J trimming: 3 bases; junction bases outside the gene matches: 10. Germline V gene sequence: CDR1 MDHEN, CDR2 SYDVKM.

In its sample, this clone was seen a few times. J is TRBJ1-4 and V is TRBV6-8; TRBD1 agrees at 7 bases. CDR1 is MNHGY and CDR2 is SAAAGT in the germline V gene. CDR3 length: 16 residues. The V gene end was trimmed by 5 bases and the J gene end by 8 bases; junction bases not matched to a gene: 14. CDR3 in DNA: TGTGCCAGCAGTGAGACAGGGCCCGGTGTTGGAGAAAAACTGTTTTTT. Translated: CASSETGPGVGEKLFF.

The CDR3 DNA is TGCGCCAGCGCCAATGAGGGGGGAGAGACCCAGTACTTC. Its translation is CASANEGGETQYF. This chain joins TRBV23-1 and TRBJ2-5, with D possibly called TRBD1 or TRBD2 (6 bases each). TRBV23-1 is filed as an ORF, its function uncertain. This CDR3 is 13 amino acids long. V was cut by 8 bases and J by 4 bases, with 14 bases left in between.

By share, this clone counts as medium-sized (0.01 to 0.1%). The genes are TRBV18 and TRBJ1-1, with TRBD1 as a possible D gene (5 bases). Germline V lookup: CDR1 KGHSH, CDR2 LQKENI. CDR3 length equals 14 residues. Trimming removed 6 bases at V and 5 bases at J, with 16 bases between. Here the CDR3 reads CASSRSGPGTEAFF. The CDR3 DNA follows: TGTGCCAGCTCCAGATCAGGGCCTGGTACTGAAGCTTTCTTT.

This clone showed up just a few times. V usage is TRBV30 and J usage is TRBJ1-5; D is perhaps TRBD1 (6 bases). Between the trimmed V and J ends, which lost 2 bases and 0 bases, there was a span of 11 bases. Germline CDR1 and CDR2: GTSNPN and SVGIG (reference sequence). The CDR3 runs to 15 residues. For the CDR3, the DNA is TGTGCCTGGAGTAGGGGGGCACATAGCAATCAGCCCCAGCATTTT. It yields the protein CAWSRGAHSNQPQHF.

The chain joins TRBV18 to TRBJ1-6, with 8 bases aligning to TRBD1. The V gene's germline CDR1 is KGHSH and CDR2 LQKENI. The CDR3 runs 14 residues. The junction had 2 bases not matched to a gene; V was cut back by 4 bases and J by 6 bases. The CDR3 region is CASSRDRGNSPLHF. In DNA, the CDR3 is TGTGCCAGCTCACGAGACAGGGGTAATTCACCCCTCCACTTT.

The chain recombines TRBV6-8 with TRBJ2-2; D is unresolved. In germline, CDR1 is MNHGY, CDR2 SAAAGT. The CDR3 is 15 amino acids. The V end was cut by 0 bases, the J end by 0 bases, with 5 bases between. The CDR3 loop reads CASSYSTTNTGELFF. The CDR3 nucleotides are TGTGCCAGCAGTTACTCGACAACGAACACCGGGGAGCTGTTTTTT.

This clone was counted many times. The chain combines TRBV6-8 with TRBJ1-2; TRBD1 might be the D (5 bases). The V gene lost 8 bases and the J gene lost 14 bases, with 24 bases spanning the gap. Germline values: CDR1 MNHGY, CDR2 SAAAGT. This CDR3 has 13 residues. CDR3 nucleotides: TGTGCCAGCCGTACGCACGGGACGGGCGGTTTAACCTTC. Translation gives CASRTHGTGGLTF.

By share, this clone ranks as medium-sized (0.01 to 0.1%). The rearrangement uses TRBV14 and TRBJ2-1, with 7 bases fitting TRBD2. This CDR3 region has 16 residues. J was trimmed by 7 bases and V by 1 base; bases with no gene match: 10. Per germline, CDR1 SGHDN and CDR2 FVKESK. CDR3 bases: TGTGCCAGCAGCCAAGCGGTCGGCGGGAGAACGAATGAGCAGTTCTTC. Translating gives CASSQAVGGRTNEQFF.